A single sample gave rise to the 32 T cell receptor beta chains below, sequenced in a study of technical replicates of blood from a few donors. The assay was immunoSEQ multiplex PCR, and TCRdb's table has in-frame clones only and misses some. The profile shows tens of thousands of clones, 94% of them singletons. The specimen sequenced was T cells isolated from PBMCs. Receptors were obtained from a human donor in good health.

The CDR3 DNA sequence: TGTGCCAGCTCTCTACAGGGCTCCGGTCGCGGACGCTACACCGGGGAGCTGTTTTTT. It is translated as CASSLQGSGRGRYTGELFF. This chain joins TRBV18 and TRBJ2-2; a possible D gene is TRBD1 (6 bases). CDR3 size: 19 residues. V lost 6 bases, J lost 3 bases, and 26 bases lay in between. The germline V gene has CDR1 KGHSH and CDR2 LQKENI.

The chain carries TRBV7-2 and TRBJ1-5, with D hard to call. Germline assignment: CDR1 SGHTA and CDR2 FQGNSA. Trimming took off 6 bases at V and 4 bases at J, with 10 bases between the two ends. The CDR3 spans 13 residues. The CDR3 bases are TGTGCCAGCAGGGGAGAACCAAATCAGCCCCAGCATTTT. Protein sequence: CASRGEPNQPQHF.

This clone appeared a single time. The CDR3 here is CASSVDYEPYEQYF. CDR3 coding DNA: TGTGCCAGCAGCGTAGATTACGAGCCCTACGAGCAGTACTTC. J is TRBJ2-7 and V is TRBV9, with D unclear. The V gene lost 0 bases and the J gene lost 2 bases, with 9 bases spanning the gap. The length of the CDR3 is 14 residues. CDR1 and CDR2 (germline): SGDLS, YYNGEE.

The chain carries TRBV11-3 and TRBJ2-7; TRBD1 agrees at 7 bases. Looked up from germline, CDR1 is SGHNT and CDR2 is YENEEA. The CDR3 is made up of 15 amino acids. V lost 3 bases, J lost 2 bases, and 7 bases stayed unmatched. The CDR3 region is CASSFRGTGAYEQYF. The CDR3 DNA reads TGTGCCAGCAGCTTCCGGGGAACAGGGGCCTACGAGCAGTACTTC.

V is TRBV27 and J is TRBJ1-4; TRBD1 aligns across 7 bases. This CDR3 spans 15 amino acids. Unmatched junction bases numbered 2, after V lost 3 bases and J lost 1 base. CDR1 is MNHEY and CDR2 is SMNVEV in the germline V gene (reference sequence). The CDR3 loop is CASSFNRGTNEKLFF. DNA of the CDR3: TGTGCCAGCAGTTTTAACAGGGGAACTAATGAAAAACTGTTTTTT.

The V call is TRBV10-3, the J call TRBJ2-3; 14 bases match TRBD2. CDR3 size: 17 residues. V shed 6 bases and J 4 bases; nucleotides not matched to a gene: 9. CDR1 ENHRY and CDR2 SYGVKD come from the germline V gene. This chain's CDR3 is CAIRGGLAGVAADTQYF. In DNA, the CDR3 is TGTGCCATCAGAGGGGGACTAGCGGGAGTGGCCGCAGATACGCAGTATTTT.

The CDR3 DNA is TGCGCCAGCAGCCAACTCACCGGGGAGCTGTTTTTT. This sequence encodes CASSQLTGELFF. The chain combines TRBV4-1 with TRBJ2-2, with D hard to call. Trimming cost V 2 bases and J 4 bases, with 2 bases left between them. The CDR3 extends over 12 amino acids. The germline gives CDR1 MGHRA, CDR2 YSYEKL.

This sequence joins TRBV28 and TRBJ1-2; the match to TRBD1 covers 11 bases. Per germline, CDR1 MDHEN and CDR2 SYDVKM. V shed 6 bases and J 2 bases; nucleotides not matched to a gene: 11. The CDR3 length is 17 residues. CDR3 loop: CASRAPLGQGANYGYTF. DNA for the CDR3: TGTGCCAGCAGGGCCCCGCTCGGACAGGGGGCGAACTATGGCTACACCTTC.

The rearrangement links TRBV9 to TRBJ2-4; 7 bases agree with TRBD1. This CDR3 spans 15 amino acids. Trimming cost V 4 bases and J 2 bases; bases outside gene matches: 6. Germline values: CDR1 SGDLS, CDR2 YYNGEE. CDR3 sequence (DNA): TGTGCCAGCAGCAGGGGGCCTGTCTCCAAAAACATTCAGTACTTC. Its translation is CASSRGPVSKNIQYF. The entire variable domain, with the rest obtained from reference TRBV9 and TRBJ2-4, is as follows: DSGVTQTPKHLITATGQRVTLRCSPRSGDLSVYWYQQSLDQGLQFLIQYYNGEERAKGNILERFSAQQFPDLHSELNLSSLELGDSALYFCASSRGPVSKNIQYFGAGTRLSVL.

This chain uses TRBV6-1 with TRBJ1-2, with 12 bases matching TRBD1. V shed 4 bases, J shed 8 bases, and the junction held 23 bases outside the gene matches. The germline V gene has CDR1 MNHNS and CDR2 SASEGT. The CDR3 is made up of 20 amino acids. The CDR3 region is CASSVIFPRGPGQGAGGYTF. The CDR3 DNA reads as TGTGCCAGCAGTGTCATCTTCCCGCGGGGACCGGGACAGGGGGCGGGCGGCTACACCTTC.

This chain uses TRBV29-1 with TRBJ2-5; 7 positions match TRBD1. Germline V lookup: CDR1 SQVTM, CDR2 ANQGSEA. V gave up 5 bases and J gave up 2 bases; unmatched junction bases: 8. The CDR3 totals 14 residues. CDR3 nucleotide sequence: TGCAGCGTTCCTTACAGGGGCCGACAAGAGACCCAGTACTTC. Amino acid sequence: CSVPYRGRQETQYF.

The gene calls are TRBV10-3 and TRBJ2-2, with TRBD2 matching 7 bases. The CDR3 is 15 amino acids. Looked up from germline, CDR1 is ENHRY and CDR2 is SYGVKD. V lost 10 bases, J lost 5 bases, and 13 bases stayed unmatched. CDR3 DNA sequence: TGTGCCACCCCGGCCGGGACTAAGGTGACCGGGGAGCTGTTTTTT. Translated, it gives CATPAGTKVTGELFF.

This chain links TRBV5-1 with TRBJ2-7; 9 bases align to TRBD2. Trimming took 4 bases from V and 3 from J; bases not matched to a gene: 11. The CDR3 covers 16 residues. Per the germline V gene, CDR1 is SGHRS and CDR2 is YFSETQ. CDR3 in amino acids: CASSPNAASGNYEQYF. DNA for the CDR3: TGCGCCAGCAGCCCGAACGCGGCTAGCGGGAACTACGAGCAGTACTTC.

CDR3 residues: CASSLGQIAPLRAKNIQYF. CDR3 nucleotides: TGTGCCAGTAGTCTGGGACAGATCGCCCCTTTAAGGGCCAAAAACATTCAGTACTTC. The rearrangement uses TRBV19 and TRBJ2-4, with 7 bases aligning to TRBD1. CDR3 length equals 19 residues. The V segment lost 5 bases and the J segment 1 base; nucleotides outside the gene matches: 17. Germline CDR1 and CDR2: LNHDA and SQIVND (reference sequence).

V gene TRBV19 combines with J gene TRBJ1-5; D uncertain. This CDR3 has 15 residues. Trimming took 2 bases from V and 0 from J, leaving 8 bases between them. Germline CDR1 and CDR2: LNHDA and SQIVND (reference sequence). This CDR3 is CASSIYDNSNQPQHF. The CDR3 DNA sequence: TGTGCCAGTAGTATATATGACAATAGCAATCAGCCCCAGCATTTT.

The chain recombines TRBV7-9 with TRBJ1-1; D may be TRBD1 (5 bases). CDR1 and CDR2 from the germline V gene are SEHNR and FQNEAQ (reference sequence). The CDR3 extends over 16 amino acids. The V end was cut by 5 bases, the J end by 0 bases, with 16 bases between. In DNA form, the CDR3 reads TGTGCCAGCAGCCCGACCTTTGACAGTATGAACACTGAAGCTTTCTTT. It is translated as CASSPTFDSMNTEAFF.

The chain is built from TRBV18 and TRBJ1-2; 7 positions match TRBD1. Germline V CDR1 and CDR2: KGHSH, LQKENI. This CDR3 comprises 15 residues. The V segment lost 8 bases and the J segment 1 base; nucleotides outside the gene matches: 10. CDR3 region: CASAGTVDLNYGYTF. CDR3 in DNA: TGTGCCAGCGCCGGGACAGTAGACCTTAACTATGGCTACACCTTC.

The CDR3 nucleotides are TGTGCCAGTAGACGAGAAACTACAGATACGCAGTATTTT. Amino acid sequence: CASRRETTDTQYF. The rearrangement links TRBV19 to TRBJ2-3, with no clear D. Per the germline V gene, CDR1 is LNHDA and CDR2 is SQIVND (reference sequence). Trimming pared 6 bases from V and 3 bases from J, leaving 10 bases between. The length of the CDR3 is 13 residues.

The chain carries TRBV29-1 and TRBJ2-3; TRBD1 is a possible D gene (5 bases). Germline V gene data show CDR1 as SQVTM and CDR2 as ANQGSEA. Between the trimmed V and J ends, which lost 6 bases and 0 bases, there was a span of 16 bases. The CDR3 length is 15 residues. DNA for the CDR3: TGCAGCGTCAGGGCTAGGAGTCTTAGCACAGATACGCAGTATTTT. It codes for CSVRARSLSTDTQYF.

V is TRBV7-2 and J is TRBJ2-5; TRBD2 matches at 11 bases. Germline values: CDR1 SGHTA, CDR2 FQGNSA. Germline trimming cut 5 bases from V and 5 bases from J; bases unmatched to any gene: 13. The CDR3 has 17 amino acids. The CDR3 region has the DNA TGTGCCAGCAGCCTCTCCGGGACTAGCGGAGATGTCGAGACCCAGTACTTC. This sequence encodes CASSLSGTSGDVETQYF.

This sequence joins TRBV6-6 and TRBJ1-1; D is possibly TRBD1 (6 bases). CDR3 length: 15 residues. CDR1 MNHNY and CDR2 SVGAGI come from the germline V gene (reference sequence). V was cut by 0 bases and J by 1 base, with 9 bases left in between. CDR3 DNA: TGTGCCAGCAGTTACTCACAGGGACCGAACACTGAAGCTTTCTTT. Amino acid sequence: CASSYSQGPNTEAFF.

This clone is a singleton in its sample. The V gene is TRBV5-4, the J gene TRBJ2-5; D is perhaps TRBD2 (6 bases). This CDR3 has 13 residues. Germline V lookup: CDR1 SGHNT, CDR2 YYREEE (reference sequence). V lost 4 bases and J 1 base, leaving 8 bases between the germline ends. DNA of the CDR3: TGTGCCAGCAGCCAGACTAGCCAAGAGACCCAGTACTTC. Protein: CASSQTSQETQYF.

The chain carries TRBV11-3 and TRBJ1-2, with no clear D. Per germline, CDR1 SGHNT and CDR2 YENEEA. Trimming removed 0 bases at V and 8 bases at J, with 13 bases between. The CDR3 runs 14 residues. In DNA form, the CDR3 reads TGTGCCAGCAGCTTAGATCACTCCTTCTGGGGCTACACCTTC. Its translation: CASSLDHSFWGYTF.

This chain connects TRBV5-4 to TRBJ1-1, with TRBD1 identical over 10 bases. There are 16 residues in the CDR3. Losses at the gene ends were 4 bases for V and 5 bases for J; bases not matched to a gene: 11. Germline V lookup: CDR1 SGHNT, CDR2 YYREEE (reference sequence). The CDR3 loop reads CASSLTGGGLGTEAFF. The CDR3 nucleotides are TGTGCCAGCAGCCTGACAGGGGGCGGACTAGGGACTGAAGCTTTCTTT.

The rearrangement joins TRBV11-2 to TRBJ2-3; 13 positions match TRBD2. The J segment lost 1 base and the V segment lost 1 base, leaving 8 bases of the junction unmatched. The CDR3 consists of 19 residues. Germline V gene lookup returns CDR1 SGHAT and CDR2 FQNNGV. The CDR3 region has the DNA TGTGCCAGCAGCTTAGGGATACTAGCGGGGGGGTTCGGCACAGATACGCAGTATTTT. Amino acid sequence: CASSLGILAGGFGTDTQYF.

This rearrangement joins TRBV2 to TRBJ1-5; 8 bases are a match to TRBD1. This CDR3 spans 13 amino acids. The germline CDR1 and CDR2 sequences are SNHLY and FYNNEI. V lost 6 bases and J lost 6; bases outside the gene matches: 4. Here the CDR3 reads CASRDRVRQPQHF. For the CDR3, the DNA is TGTGCCAGCAGGGACAGGGTTCGTCAGCCCCAGCATTTT.

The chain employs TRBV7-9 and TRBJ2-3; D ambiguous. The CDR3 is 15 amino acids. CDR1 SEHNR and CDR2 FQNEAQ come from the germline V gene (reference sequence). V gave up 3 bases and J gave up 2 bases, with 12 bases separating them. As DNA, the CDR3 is TGTGCCAGCAGCTTGTACACGGGTGACACAGATACGCAGTATTTT. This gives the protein CASSLYTGDTDTQYF.

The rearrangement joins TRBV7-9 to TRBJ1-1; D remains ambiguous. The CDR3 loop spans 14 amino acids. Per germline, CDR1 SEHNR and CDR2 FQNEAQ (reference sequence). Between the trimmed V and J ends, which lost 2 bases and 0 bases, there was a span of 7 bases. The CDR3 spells CASSLSQMNTEAFF. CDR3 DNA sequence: TGTGCCAGCAGCTTATCGCAGATGAACACTGAAGCTTTCTTT.

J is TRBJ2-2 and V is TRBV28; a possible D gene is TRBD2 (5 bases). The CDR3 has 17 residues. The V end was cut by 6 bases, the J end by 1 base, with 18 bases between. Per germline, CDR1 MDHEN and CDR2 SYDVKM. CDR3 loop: CASRSLEPSRNTGELFF. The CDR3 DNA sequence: TGTGCCAGCAGAAGCCTAGAGCCTAGCCGGAACACCGGGGAGCTGTTTTTT.

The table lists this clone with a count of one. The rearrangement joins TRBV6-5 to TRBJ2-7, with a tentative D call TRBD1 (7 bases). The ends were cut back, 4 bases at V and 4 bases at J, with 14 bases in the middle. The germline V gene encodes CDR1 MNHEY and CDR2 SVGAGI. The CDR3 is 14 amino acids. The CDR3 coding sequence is TGTGCCAGCAGTTCCCACGCGGGACAGTACGAGCAGTACTTC. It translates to CASSSHAGQYEQYF.

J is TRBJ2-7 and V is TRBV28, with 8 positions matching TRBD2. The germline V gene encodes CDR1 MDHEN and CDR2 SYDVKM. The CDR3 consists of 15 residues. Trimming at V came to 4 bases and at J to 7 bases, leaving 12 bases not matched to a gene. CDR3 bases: TGTGCCAGCAGTTCAAGGGCGGGAGGACCGGGAGAGCAGTACTTC. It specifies CASSSRAGGPGEQYF.

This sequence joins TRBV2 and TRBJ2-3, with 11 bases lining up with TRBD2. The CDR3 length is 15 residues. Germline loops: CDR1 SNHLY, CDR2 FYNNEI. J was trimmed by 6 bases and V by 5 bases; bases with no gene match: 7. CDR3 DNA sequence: TGTGCCAGCAGTCCCACTAGCGGGGGCCCGGATACGCAGTATTTT. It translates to CASSPTSGGPDTQYF.